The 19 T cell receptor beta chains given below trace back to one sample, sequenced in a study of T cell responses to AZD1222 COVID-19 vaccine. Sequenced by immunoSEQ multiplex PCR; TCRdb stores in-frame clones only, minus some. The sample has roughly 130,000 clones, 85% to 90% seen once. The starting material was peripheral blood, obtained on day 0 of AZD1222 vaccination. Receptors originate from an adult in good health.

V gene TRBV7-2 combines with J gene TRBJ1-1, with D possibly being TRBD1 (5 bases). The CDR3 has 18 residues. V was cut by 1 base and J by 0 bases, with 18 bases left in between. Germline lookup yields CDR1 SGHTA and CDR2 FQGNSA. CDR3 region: CASSLEGTRVGMNTEAFF. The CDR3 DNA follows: TGTGCCAGCAGCTTAGAGGGGACCAGGGTGGGGATGAACACTGAAGCTTTCTTT. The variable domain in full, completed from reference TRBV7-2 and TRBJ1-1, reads GAGVSQSPSNKVTEKGKDVELRCDPISGHTALYWYRQSLGQGLEFLIYFQGNSAPDKSGLPSDRFSAERTGGSVSTLTIQRTQQEDSAVYLCASSLEGTRVGMNTEAFFGQGTRLTVV.

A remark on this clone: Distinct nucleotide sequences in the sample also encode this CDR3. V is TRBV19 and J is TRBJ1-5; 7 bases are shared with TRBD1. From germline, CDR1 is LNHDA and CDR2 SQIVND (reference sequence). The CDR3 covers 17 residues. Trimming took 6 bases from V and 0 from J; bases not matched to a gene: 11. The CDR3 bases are TGTGCCAGTAGCAGGGACAGAAAGAAGAATAGCAATCAGCCCCAGCATTTT. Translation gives CASSRDRKKNSNQPQHF. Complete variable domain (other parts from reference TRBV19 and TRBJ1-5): DGGITQSPKYLFRKEGQNVTLSCEQNLNHDAMYWYRQDPGQGLRLIYYSQIVNDFQKGDIAEGYSVSREKKESFPLTVTSAQKNPTAFYLCASSRDRKKNSNQPQHFGDGTRLSIL.

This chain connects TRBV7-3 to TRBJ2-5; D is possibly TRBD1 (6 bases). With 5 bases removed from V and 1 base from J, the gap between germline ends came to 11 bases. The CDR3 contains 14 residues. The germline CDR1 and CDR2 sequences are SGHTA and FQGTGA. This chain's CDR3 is CASSQLGGQETQYF. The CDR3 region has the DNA TGTGCCAGCAGCCAACTAGGGGGCCAAGAGACCCAGTACTTC.

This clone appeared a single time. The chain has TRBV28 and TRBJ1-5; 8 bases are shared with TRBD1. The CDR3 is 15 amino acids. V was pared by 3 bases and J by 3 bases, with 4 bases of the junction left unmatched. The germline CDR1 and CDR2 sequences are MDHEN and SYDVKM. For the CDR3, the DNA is TGTGCCAGCAGTTTTGAGGACAGGGACAATCAGCCCCAGCATTTT. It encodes CASSFEDRDNQPQHF. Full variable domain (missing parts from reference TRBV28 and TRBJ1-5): DVKVTQSSRYLVKRTGEKVFLECVQDMDHENMFWYRQDPGLGLRLIYFSYDVKMKEKGDIPEGYSVSREKKERFSLILESASTNQTSMYLCASSFEDRDNQPQHFGDGTRLSIL.

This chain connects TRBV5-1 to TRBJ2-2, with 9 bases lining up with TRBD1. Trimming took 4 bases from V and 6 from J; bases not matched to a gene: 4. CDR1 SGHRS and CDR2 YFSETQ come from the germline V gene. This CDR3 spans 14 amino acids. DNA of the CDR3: TGCGCCAGCAGCCTAAGGACAGGGGCCGGGGAGCTGTTTTTT. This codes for CASSLRTGAGELFF.

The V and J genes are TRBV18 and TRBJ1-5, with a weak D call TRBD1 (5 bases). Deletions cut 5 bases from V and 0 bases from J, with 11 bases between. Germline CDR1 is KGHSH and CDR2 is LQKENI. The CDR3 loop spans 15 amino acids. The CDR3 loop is CASSSGTDSNQPQHF. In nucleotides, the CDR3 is TGTGCCAGCTCATCCGGGACGGATAGCAATCAGCCCCAGCATTTT.

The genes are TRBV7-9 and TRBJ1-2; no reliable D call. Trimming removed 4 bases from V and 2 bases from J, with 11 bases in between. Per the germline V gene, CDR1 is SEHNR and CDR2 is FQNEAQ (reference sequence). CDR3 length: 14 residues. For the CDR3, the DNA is TGTGCCAGCAGCTCGGGCAACGAAAACTATGGCTACACCTTC. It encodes CASSSGNENYGYTF.

The CDR3 here is CATSGGTGRYEQYF. The CDR3 DNA reads TGTGCCACCTCCGGGGGGACAGGGCGGTACGAGCAGTACTTC. This sequence joins TRBV7-2 and TRBJ2-7; 9 bases are a match to TRBD1. The CDR3 totals 14 residues. Germline assignment: CDR1 SGHTA and CDR2 FQGNSA. With 10 bases clipped from V and 4 bases from J, the junction kept 11 bases outside the gene matches.

This CDR3 reads CASSEGTSGGTYEQYF. The CDR3 region has the DNA TGTGCCAGCAGCGAGGGGACTAGCGGGGGAACCTACGAGCAGTACTTC. J is TRBJ2-7 and V is TRBV9; 14 bases align to TRBD2. The junction had 4 bases not matched to a gene; V was cut back by 3 bases and J by 2 bases. Per germline, CDR1 SGDLS and CDR2 YYNGEE. This CDR3 has 16 residues.

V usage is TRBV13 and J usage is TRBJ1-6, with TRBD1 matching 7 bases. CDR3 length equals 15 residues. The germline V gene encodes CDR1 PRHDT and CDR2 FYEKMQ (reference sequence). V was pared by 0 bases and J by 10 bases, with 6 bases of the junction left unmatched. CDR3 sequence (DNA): TGTGCCAGCAGCTTAGGCACAGGGGAAGGCTCACCCCTCCACTTT. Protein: CASSLGTGEGSPLHF.

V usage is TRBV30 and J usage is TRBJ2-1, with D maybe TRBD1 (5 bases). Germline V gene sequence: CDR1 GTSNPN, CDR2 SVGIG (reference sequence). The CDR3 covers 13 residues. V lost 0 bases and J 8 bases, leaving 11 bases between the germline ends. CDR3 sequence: CAWSVRARDEQFF. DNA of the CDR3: TGTGCCTGGAGTGTACGGGCCAGGGATGAGCAGTTCTTC.

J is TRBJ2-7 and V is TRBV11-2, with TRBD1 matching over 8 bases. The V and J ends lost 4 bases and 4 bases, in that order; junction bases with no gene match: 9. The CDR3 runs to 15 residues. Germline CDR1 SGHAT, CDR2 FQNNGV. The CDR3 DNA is TGTGCCAGCAGCTCGAACAGGGGGGCGGATTACGAGCAGTACTTC. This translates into CASSSNRGADYEQYF.

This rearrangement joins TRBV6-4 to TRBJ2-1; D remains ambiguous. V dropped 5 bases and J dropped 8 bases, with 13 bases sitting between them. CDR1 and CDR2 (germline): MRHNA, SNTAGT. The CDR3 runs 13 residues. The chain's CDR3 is CASSTGALDEQFF. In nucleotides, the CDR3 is TGTGCCAGCAGTACCGGAGCGCTCGATGAGCAGTTCTTC.

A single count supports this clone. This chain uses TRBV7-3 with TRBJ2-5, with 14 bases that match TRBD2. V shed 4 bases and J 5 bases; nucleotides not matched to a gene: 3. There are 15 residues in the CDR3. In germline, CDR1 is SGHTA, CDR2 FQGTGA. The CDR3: CASSSGLAGGETQYF. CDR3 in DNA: TGTGCCAGCAGCTCAGGACTAGCGGGGGGTGAGACCCAGTACTTC.

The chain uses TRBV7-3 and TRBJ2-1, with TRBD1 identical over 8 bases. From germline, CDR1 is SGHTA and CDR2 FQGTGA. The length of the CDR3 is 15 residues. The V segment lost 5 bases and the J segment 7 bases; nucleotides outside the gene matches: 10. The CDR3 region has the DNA TGTGCCAGCAGCCAGGGACAGGCATCTCGGAATGAGCAGTTCTTC. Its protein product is CASSQGQASRNEQFF.

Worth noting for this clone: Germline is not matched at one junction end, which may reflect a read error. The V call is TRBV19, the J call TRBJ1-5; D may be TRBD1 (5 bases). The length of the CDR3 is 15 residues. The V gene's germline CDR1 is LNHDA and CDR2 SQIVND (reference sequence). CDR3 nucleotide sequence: TGTGCCAGCAGTAGGACACCTGAGACCAATCAGCCCCAGCATTTT. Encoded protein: CASSRTPETNQPQHF.

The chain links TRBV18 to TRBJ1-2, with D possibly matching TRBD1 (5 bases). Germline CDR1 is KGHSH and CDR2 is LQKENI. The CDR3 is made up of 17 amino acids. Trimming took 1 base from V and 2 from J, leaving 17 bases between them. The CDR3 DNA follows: TGTGCCAGCTCACCACTCAGCAGGGACCGTGGGAACTATGGCTACACCTTC. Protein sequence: CASSPLSRDRGNYGYTF.

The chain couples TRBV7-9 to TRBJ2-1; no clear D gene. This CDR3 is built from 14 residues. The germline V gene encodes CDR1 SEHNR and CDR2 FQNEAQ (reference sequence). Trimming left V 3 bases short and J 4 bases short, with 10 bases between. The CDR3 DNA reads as TGTGCCAGCAGCTTGAGCCGCGGATACAATGAGCAGTTCTTC. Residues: CASSLSRGYNEQFF.

CDR3 in DNA: TGCGCCAGCAGCTTAAAGGGGTACGATGAAGCTTTCTTT. Translating it yields CASSLKGYDEAFF. V is TRBV5-1 and J is TRBJ1-1; D is possibly TRBD1 (5 bases). With 2 bases removed from V and 7 bases from J, the gap between germline ends came to 12 bases. The CDR3 sequence is 13 residues long. The V gene's germline CDR1 is SGHRS and CDR2 YFSETQ.